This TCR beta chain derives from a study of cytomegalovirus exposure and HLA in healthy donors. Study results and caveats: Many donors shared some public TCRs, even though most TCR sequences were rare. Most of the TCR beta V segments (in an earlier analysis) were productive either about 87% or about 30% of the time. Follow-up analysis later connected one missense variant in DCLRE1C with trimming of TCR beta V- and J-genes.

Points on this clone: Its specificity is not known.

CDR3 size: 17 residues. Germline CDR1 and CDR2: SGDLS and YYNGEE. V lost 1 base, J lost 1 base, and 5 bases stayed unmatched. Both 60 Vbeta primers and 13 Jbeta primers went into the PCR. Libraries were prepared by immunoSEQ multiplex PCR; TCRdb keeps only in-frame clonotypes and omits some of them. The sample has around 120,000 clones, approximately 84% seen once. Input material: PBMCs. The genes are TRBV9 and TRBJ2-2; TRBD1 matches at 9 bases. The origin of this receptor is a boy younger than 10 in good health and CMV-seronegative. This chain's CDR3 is CASSVTLDRGNTGELFF. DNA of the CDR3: TGTGCCAGCAGCGTAACCCTGGACAGGGGGAACACCGGGGAGCTGTTTTTT. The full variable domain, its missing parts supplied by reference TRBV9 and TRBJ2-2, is DSGVTQTPKHLITATGQRVTLRCSPRSGDLSVYWYQQSLDQGLQFLIQYYNGEERAKGNILERFSAQQFPDLHSELNLSSLELGDSALYFCASSVTLDRGNTGELFFGEGSRLTVL.